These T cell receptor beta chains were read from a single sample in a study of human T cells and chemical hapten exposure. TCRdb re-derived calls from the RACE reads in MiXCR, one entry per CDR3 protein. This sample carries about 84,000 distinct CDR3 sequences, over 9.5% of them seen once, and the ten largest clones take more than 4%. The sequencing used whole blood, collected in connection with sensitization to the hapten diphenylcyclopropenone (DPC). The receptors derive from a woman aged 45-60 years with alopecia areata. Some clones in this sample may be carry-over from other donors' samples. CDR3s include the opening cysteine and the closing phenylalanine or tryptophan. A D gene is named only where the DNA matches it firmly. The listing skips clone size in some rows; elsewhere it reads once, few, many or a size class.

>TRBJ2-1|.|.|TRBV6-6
CASSNDRDYSNEQFF
TGTGCCAGCAGTAACGACAGGGACTATTCCAATGAGCAGTTCTTC
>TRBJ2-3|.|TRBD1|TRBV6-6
CASRLGQGVDTQYF
TGTGCCAGCAGGTTGGGACAGGGTGTAGATACGCAGTATTTT
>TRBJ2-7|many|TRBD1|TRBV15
CATSRDRDSFYEQYF
TGTGCCACCAGCAGAGACCGGGACAGCTTCTACGAGCAGTACTTC
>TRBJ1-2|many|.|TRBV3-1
CASSQEGVSRASYHGYTF
TGTGCCAGCAGCCAAGAGGGTGTCAGTAGGGCGTCGTATCATGGCTACACCTTC
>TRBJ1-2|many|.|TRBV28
CASIKNGRGGYTF
TGTGCCAGCATTAAGAATGGCCGCGGAGGCTACACCTTC
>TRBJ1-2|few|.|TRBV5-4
CASSQGATGNYGYTF
TGTGCCAGCAGCCAAGGGGCCACTGGAAACTATGGCTACACCTTC
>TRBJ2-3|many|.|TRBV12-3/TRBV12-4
CASSLVDTQYF
TGTGCCAGCAGTTTGGTTGATACGCAGTATTTT
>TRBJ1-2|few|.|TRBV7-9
CASSLKTGERSGYTF
TGTGCCAGCAGCTTGAAAACAGGAGAACGGAGTGGCTACACCTTC
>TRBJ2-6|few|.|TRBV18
CASSPTLDSGANVLTF
TGTGCCAGCTCACCGACTCTGGACTCTGGGGCCAACGTCCTGACTTTC
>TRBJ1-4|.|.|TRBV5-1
CASSLDGSYEKLFF
TGCGCCAGCAGCTTGGACGGCAGTTATGAAAAACTGTTTTTT
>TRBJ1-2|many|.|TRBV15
CATTGLDSYGYTF
TGTGCCACCACAGGGTTGGATTCCTATGGCTACACCTTC
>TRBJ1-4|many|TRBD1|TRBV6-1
CASSLDRLEEKLFF
TGTGCCAGCAGCCTGGACAGGTTGGAGGAAAAACTGTTTTTT
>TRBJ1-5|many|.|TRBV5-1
CASSLEGSGQPQHF
TGCGCCAGCAGCTTGGAGGGGTCCGGTCAGCCCCAGCATTTT
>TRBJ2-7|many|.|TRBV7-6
CASSNLGYEQYF
TGTGCCAGCAGCAACTTGGGGTACGAGCAGTACTTC
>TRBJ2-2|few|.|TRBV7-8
CASALAEPTGELFF
TGTGCCAGCGCCTTAGCGGAACCCACCGGGGAGCTGTTTTTT
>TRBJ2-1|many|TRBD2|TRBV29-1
CSVKQGLAGDTKQFF
TGCAGCGTGAAACAAGGACTAGCGGGAGATACGAAGCAGTTCTTC
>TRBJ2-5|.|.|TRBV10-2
CASSERDVLETQYF
TGCGCCAGCAGTGAGCGGGATGTTCTCGAGACCCAGTACTTC
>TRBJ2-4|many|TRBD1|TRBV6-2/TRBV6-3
CASTRRARQGKNIQYF
TGTGCCAGCACCCGAAGGGCGAGACAGGGCAAAAACATTCAGTACTTC
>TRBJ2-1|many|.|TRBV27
CASSSSTGHEQFF
TGTGCCAGCAGTTCTTCTACAGGGCATGAGCAGTTCTTC
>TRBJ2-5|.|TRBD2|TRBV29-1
CSVGTSGSSGTQYF
TGCAGCGTCGGGACTAGCGGGAGTAGTGGGACCCAGTACTTC
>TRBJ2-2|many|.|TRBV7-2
CASSLLTDNTGELFF
TGTGCCAGCAGCTTATTGACCGATAACACCGGGGAGCTGTTTTTT
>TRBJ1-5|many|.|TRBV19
CASKSRESSNQPQHF
TGTGCCAGTAAGAGCCGGGAATCTAGCAATCAGCCCCAGCATTTT
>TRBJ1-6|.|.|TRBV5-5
CASSLLGGNNSPLHF
TGTGCCAGCAGCTTGTTAGGGGGAAATAATTCACCCCTCCACTTT
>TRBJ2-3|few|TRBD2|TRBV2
CASSSGRVTDTQYF
TGTGCCAGCTCTAGCGGGAGGGTGACAGATACGCAGTATTTT